What follows are 14 T cell receptor beta chains derived from one specimen sequenced in a study of robustness of blood B and T cell sequencing. mRNA, not genomic DNA, served as the source for TCR beta repertoires. cDNA was made with a 5' template-switch oligo adding a universal priming site. Each cDNA molecule was tagged by a 12-nucleotide random UMI. TCRdb analysed the PCR reads with MiXCR anew, one entry per CDR3 protein. The sample records 1,500 to 2,000 distinct CDR3 sequences, about 52% being singletons. The specimen sequenced was peripheral blood. The receptors derive from a human donor in good health.

This clonotype has only a few counts. V and J are TRBV7-7 and TRBJ2-5; D assignment may be TRBD1 or TRBD2 (5 bases each). Germline CDR1 is SSHAT and CDR2 is FNYEAQ (reference sequence). This CDR3 is built from 13 residues. V lost 1 base to trimming and J lost 3 bases, with 6 bases between them. CDR3 sequence reads: CASSLGGKETQYF. The CDR3 region has the DNA TGTGCCAGCAGCTTAGGGGGGAAAGAGACCCAGTACTTC.

This clonotype was seen a handful of times. The rearrangement uses TRBV6-1 and TRBJ1-1; D gene uncertain. The V end was cut by 5 bases, the J end by 5 bases, with 12 bases between. This CDR3 is built from 13 residues. Per germline, CDR1 MNHNS and CDR2 SASEGT. The CDR3 sequence: CASSLTDKTEAFF. CDR3 DNA: TGTGCCAGCAGTCTCACCGACAAAACTGAAGCTTTCTTT.

The chain recombines TRBV15 with TRBJ1-2, with D unresolved. Germline CDR1 and CDR2: LNHNV and YYDKDF (reference sequence). The CDR3 has 13 amino acids. V was clipped by 3 bases and J by 8 bases, with 13 bases between them. The CDR3 reads CATSRPGSLGYTF. The CDR3 DNA reads as TGTGCCACCAGCAGGCCCGGCTCTCTCGGCTACACCTTC.

The table lists this clonotype with a few counts. The chain is built from TRBV5-5 and TRBJ2-1, with D maybe TRBD1 (5 bases). Germline lookup yields CDR1 SGHKS and CDR2 YYEKEE (reference sequence). The V gene lost 4 bases and the J gene lost 4 bases, with 9 bases spanning the gap. The CDR3 consists of 13 residues. The CDR3: CASSLDSYNEQFF. CDR3 DNA sequence: TGTGCCAGCAGCCTCGACAGTTACAATGAGCAGTTCTTC. Drawing the rest from reference TRBV5-5 and TRBJ2-1, the complete variable domain is DAGVTQSPTHLIKTRGQQVTLRCSPISGHKSVSWYQQVLGQGPQFIFQYYEKEERGRGNFPDRFSARQFPNYSSELNVNALLLGDSALYLCASSLDSYNEQFFGPGTRLTVL.

The rearrangement links TRBV15 to TRBJ2-2, with 8 bases identical to TRBD2. The germline V gene encodes CDR1 LNHNV and CDR2 YYDKDF (reference sequence). V lost 1 base to trimming and J lost 1 base; unmatched junction nucleotides: 5. There are 17 residues in the CDR3. The CDR3 sequence: CATSRVPLAVNTGELFF. In nucleotides, the CDR3 is TGTGCCACCAGCAGAGTCCCACTAGCGGTGAACACCGGGGAGCTGTTTTTT.

The chain combines TRBV6-5 with TRBJ1-6; 9 bases line up with TRBD1. The CDR3 spans 14 residues. Germline values: CDR1 MNHEY, CDR2 SVGAGI. Trimming cost V 4 bases and J 10 bases; bases outside gene matches: 5. CDR3 in amino acids: CASSWRTGASPLHF. The DNA for the CDR3 is TGTGCCAGCAGTTGGAGGACAGGGGCCTCACCCCTCCACTTT.

The chain is built from TRBV10-3 and TRBJ2-7, with D uncertain. This CDR3 contains 14 residues. Germline V gene data show CDR1 as ENHRY and CDR2 as SYGVKD. Trimming left V 4 bases short and J 5 bases short, with 15 bases between. As DNA, the CDR3 is TGTGCCATCAGTGCCGTCGGTTTTTCCAACGAGCAGTACTTC. Its translation is CAISAVGFSNEQYF.

The rearrangement joins TRBV5-1 to TRBJ1-2; D not resolved. The V end lost 5 bases, the J end lost 0 bases, and 11 bases lay between the germline ends. Per the germline V gene, CDR1 is SGHRS and CDR2 is YFSETQ. The CDR3 consists of 14 residues. As DNA, the CDR3 is TGCGCCAGCAGTATAAGCGCCGCTAACTATGGCTACACCTTC. This codes for CASSISAANYGYTF. Supplemented by reference TRBV5-1 and TRBJ1-2, the full variable domain reads KAGVTQTPRYLIKTRGQQVTLSCSPISGHRSVSWYQQTPGQGLQFLFEYFSETQRNKGNFPGRFSGRQFSNSRSEMNVSTLELGDSALYLCASSISAANYGYTFGSGTRLTVV.

V usage is TRBV28 and J usage is TRBJ2-7; D gene unclear. The CDR3 contains 12 residues. The V and J ends lost 2 bases and 2 bases respectively, with 4 bases between them. Germline-derived CDR1 and CDR2 are MDHEN and SYDVKM. The CDR3 coding sequence is TGTGCCAGCAGTTTAAAAGCCTACGAGCAGTACTTC. This sequence encodes CASSLKAYEQYF.

This sequence joins TRBV7-2 and TRBJ1-1, with D unclear. Germline V gene lookup returns CDR1 SGHTA and CDR2 FQGNSA. CDR3 length equals 14 residues. V lost 3 bases and J lost 3, with 11 bases in between. CDR3 sequence: CASSFRSGDTEAFF. The CDR3 DNA reads as TGTGCCAGCAGCTTCAGAAGTGGGGACACTGAAGCTTTCTTT.

The V and J genes are TRBV7-2 and TRBJ1-2; 9 bases are shared with TRBD1. The length of the CDR3 is 17 residues. Germline loops: CDR1 SGHTA, CDR2 FQGNSA. The V gene end was trimmed by 0 bases and the J gene end by 3 bases; junction bases not matched to a gene: 8. In DNA, the CDR3 is TGTGCCAGCAGCTTAGCCCCCACAGGGGGCAGTTACTATGGCTACACCTTC. Amino acids: CASSLAPTGGSYYGYTF.

V usage is TRBV6-5 and J usage is TRBJ2-7, with D hard to call. V was clipped by 0 bases and J by 2 bases, with 14 bases between them. The germline V gene has CDR1 MNHEY and CDR2 SVGAGI. The CDR3 is made up of 16 amino acids. The CDR3 region has the DNA TGTGCCAGCAGTTACTCGTTAAGGATATCTACCTACGAGCAGTACTTC. It specifies CASSYSLRISTYEQYF.

In its sample, this clonotype was seen once. The chain couples TRBV5-1 to TRBJ2-7; TRBD1 aligns across 9 bases. The V gene end was trimmed by 3 bases and the J gene end by 6 bases; junction bases not matched to a gene: 7. The CDR3 extends over 14 amino acids. Looked up from germline, CDR1 is SGHRS and CDR2 is YFSETQ. CDR3 coding DNA: TGCGCCAGCAGCTACTCACAGGGGGCTCGCGAGCAGTACTTC. Protein: CASSYSQGAREQYF.

The count of this clonotype is one. The V and J genes are TRBV7-9 and TRBJ2-5, with D possibly matching TRBD1 (6 bases). Trimming cost V 4 bases and J 5 bases, with 14 bases left between them. Per germline, CDR1 SEHNR and CDR2 FQNEAQ (reference sequence). The CDR3 loop spans 14 amino acids. CDR3 nucleotide sequence: TGTGCCAGCAGCTCCACAGGGTTGGGGGAGACCCAGTACTTC. It specifies CASSSTGLGETQYF.